There are a few counts of the clone carrying this TCR beta chain. Its antigen is as yet unknown. Via MiXCR, TCRdb re-called the 5' RACE reads, giving one row per CDR3 protein. The sample includes roughly 1,500,000 distinct CDR3 sequences, less than 40% of them seen just once. This specimen comes from a study of identical twins. Study outcomes and limitations: Monozygotic twin pairs showed more out-of-frame TCR alpha sharing than models estimated. Zero-insertion analyses could be partly confounded by invariant MAIT and iNKT cells.

Trimming took off 1 base at V and 3 bases at J, with 12 bases between the two ends. The CDR3 is made up of 15 amino acids. Per the germline V gene, CDR1 is MDHEN and CDR2 is SYDVKM. The sequence was collected from a newborn girl in good health. Sequences were obtained from cord blood. The chain has TRBV28 and TRBJ2-5; D assignment may be TRBD1 or TRBD2 (5 bases each). The CDR3 DNA follows: TGTGCCAGCAGTTTATTGGGGGTAAACAAAGAGACCCAGTACTTC. It codes for CASSLLGVNKETQYF.